This T cell receptor (beta chain) was obtained from a study of CD8+ T cells in alopecia areata. Overall study: A regimen of oral tofacitinib, 5 to 10 mg twice daily, was given to treated patients.

Sequencing relied on a cDNA template that was reverse transcribed from extracted RNA. Data came from immunoSEQ multiplex PCR; TCRdb stores just in-frame clones and leaves some out. The repertoire holds approximately 180,000 clones, with 50% to 75% as singletons. CDR3 length: 14 residues. Trimming took 7 bases from V and 4 from J; bases not matched to a gene: 12. From germline, CDR1 is SQVTM and CDR2 ANQGSEA. Treatment meaning: oral pan-JAK inhibitor, 5-10 mg twice daily. The receptor's source is a human donor with alopecia areata. V and J are TRBV29-1 and TRBJ1-2; 7 bases agree with TRBD1. The sequenced sample was CD4+ T cells sorted from blood, obtained around week 55, from a patient treated with tofacitinib. The CDR3 bases are TGCAGCGCCCCAGGGGGGGGTGACCGCTATGGCTACACCTTC. As protein: CSAPGGGDRYGYTF.